The sequence of this TCR beta chain was determined in a study of OX40 agonist ivuxolimab in advanced cancers. Overall study context: Three partial responders included one hepatocellular carcinoma patient and two cutaneous melanoma patients. The study, taken as a whole, reports: Nonresponders, in some cases, also had low normalized T-cell clonal expansion. Among T cells, CD8+ cells averaged more expanded clones than CD4+ cells.

Worth noting for this clone: Its specificity is unknown.

Assay used: immunoSEQ multiplex PCR; TCRdb lists only in-frame clones, some missing. The sample includes around 65,000 clones, over 60% of them seen just once. The TCR was taken from an adult with an advanced solid tumor such as melanoma, head and neck, liver or kidney cancer. The source material was CD4+ or CD8+ T cells sorted from blood, sampled in a trial of the OX40 agonist ivuxolimab.

CDR3 bases: TGCGCCAGCAGCTTGGGACAGGGGTACCAAGAGACCCAGTACTTC. As protein: CASSLGQGYQETQYF. The chain has TRBV5-1 and TRBJ2-5, with 8 bases fitting TRBD1. The J segment lost 0 bases and the V segment lost 0 bases, leaving 1 base of the junction unmatched. The CDR3 contains 15 residues. The V gene's germline CDR1 is SGHRS and CDR2 YFSETQ.